A few counts support the clone carrying this TCR beta chain. Antigen unknown. These data originate in a study of T cells after yellow fever vaccination. TCRdb used MiXCR to reprocess the 5' RACE reads, holding one entry per CDR3 protein. The top ten hold less than 0.55% of the sample, which has about 260,000 distinct CDR3 sequences, 10% to 15% seen once. Study-wide results and limits: Post-booster reappearance was seen for most primary-vaccination clones (roughly 97% CD4, roughly 91% CD8). Highly abundant clonotypes carried over from the bulk population could end up in FACS-sorted repertoires as contaminants.

The sequencing here drew on CD4+ T cells sorted from PBMCs, taken 45 days after the yellow fever booster vaccination. The TCR sequence derives from a man aged 25-45 years who received the YFV17D yellow fever vaccine.

The CDR3: CASSLTVGDTQYF. For the CDR3, the DNA is TGTGCCAGCAGCTTAACCGTGGGGGATACGCAGTATTTT. The chain employs TRBV7-9 and TRBJ2-3; D unclear. From germline, CDR1 is SEHNR and CDR2 FQNEAQ (reference sequence). Trimming pared 2 bases from V and 6 bases from J, leaving 9 bases between. The CDR3 loop spans 13 amino acids.